This T cell receptor beta chain came from a study of cytomegalovirus exposure and HLA in healthy donors. About the research overall: Early on, a data release was issued that held roughly 80 million unique TCRs from HLA-typed donors. Study-level points and caveats: The productive fraction for most TCR beta V segments was about 90% or about 30% in an earlier analysis. Reports indicated that the classifier achieved high specificity and sensitivity in diagnosing cytomegalovirus status. Later work associated over 15,000 TCR beta sequences with HLA alleles at 0.05 false discovery rate.

It was with 60 Vbeta and 13 Jbeta primers that the PCR ran. The repertoire was sequenced with immunoSEQ multiplex PCR; TCRdb's copy has only in-frame clones and lacks some. The profile shows approximately 130,000 clones, roughly three quarters of them singletons. This clone appeared a few times. The target antigen is unknown. Germline V gene sequence: CDR1 MDHEN, CDR2 SYDVKM. The CDR3 spans 14 residues. The ends lost 2 bases at V and 5 bases at J; junction bases unmatched: 1. Sequencing input: PBMCs. The chain has TRBV28 and TRBJ2-1; 9 positions agree with TRBD2. The clonotype was recovered from a young man in good health and CMV-seronegative. CDR3 amino acids: CASSLAGGDNEQFF. For the CDR3, the DNA is TGTGCCAGCAGTTTAGCGGGAGGGGACAATGAGCAGTTCTTC.